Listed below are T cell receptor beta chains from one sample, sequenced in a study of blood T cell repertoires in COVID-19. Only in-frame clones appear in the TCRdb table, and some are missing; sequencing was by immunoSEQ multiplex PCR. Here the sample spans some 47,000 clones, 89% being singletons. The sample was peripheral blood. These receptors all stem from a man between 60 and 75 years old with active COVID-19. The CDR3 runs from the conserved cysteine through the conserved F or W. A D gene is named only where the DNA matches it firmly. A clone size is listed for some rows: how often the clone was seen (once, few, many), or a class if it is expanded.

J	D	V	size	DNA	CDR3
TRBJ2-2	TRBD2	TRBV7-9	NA	TGTGCCAGCAGCCAGATAGCGGGAGGAACCGGGGAGCTGTTTTTT	CASSQIAGGTGELFF
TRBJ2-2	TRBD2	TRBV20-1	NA	TGCAGTGCTAGTAGCGGGACCCTAAACACCGGGGAGCTGTTTTTT	CSASSGTLNTGELFF
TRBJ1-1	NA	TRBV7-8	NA	TGTGCCAGCAGCTTAGGGGGGGATGAAGCTTTCTTT	CASSLGGDEAFF
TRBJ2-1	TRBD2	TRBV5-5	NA	TGTGCCAGCAGCTTGGGACTAGCGGGGAACAATGAGCAGTTCTTC	CASSLGLAGNNEQFF
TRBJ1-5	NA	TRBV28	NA	TGTGCCAGCCACCGGGACAATAGCAATCAGCCCCAGCATTTT	CASHRDNSNQPQHF
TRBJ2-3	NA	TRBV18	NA	TGTGCCAGCTCACCACCGTCAGGGGGGACAGATACGCAGTATTTT	CASSPPSGGTDTQYF
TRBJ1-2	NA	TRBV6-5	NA	TGTGCCAGCAGTCTGGAGGGTAACTATGGCTACACCTTC	CASSLEGNYGYTF
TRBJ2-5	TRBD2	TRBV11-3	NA	TGTGCCAGCAGCTGGGGACTAGCGGGAGGGCCAGAGACCCAGTACTTC	CASSWGLAGGPETQYF
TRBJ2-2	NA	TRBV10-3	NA	TGTGCCATCAGTGAGACCCAGGGCCCCGGGGAGCTGTTTTTT	CAISETQGPGELFF
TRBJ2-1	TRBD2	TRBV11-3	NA	TGTGCCAGCAGCCCTGGACTAGCGGGAGGGCCTGAGCAGTTCTTC	CASSPGLAGGPEQFF
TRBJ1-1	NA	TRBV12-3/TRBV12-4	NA	TGTGCCAGCAGACGCCCGGGGATTTCTGAAGCTTTCTTT	CASRRPGISEAFF
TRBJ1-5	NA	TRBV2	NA	TGTGCCAGCAGTGTGAGCAGGGCAGGGGACGGACAGCCCCAGCATTTT	CASSVSRAGDGQPQHF
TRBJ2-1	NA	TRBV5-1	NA	TGCGCCAGCAGCGCTTACACAGCCTCCTACAATGAGCAGTTCTTC	CASSAYTASYNEQFF
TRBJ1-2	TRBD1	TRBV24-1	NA	TGTGCCACCAGTGAAACAGGGGCAGGAGGCTACACCTTC	CATSETGAGGYTF
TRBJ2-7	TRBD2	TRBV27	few	TGTGCCAGCAGTTTGACCCTAGCGGGACTCTACGAGCAGTACTTC	CASSLTLAGLYEQYF
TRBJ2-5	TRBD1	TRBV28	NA	TGTGCCAGCAGACTACAGGGGGACCCTGCCAACTTC	CASRLQGDPANF
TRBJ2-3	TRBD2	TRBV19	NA	TGTGCCAGTAGTAGACTAGCGGGAGCAGATACGCAGTATTTT	CASSRLAGADTQYF
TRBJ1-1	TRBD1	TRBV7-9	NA	TGTGCCAGCAGGCCACGGACAGGGTCGAACACTGAAGCTTTCTTT	CASRPRTGSNTEAFF
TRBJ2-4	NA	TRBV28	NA	TGTGCCAGCAGTTTACGCCCTGACAGACTGCTCCTAGCCAAAAACATTCAGTACTTC	CASSLRPDRLLLAKNIQYF
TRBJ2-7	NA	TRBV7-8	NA	TGTGCCAGCAGCCGCAGGGGCAGCTACGAGCAGTACTTC	CASSRRGSYEQYF
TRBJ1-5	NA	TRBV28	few	TGTGCCAGCATCCCAGGGGCGGGCTCTGGACCCCAGCATTTT	CASIPGAGSGPQHF
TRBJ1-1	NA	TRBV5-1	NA	TGCGCCAGCAGCTTGGCTCGGGCGCCGCGGGAGGACACTGAAGCTTTCTTT	CASSLARAPREDTEAFF
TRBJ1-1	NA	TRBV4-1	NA	TGCGCCAGCAGCCAAGTCCCCCGGGGCACTGAAGCTTTCTTT	CASSQVPRGTEAFF
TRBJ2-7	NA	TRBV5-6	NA	TGTGCCAGCAGCTTGGGGACTACCCCGTTGGAGCAGTACTTC	CASSLGTTPLEQYF
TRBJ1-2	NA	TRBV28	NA	TGTGCCAGCAGTTTAAGTCGTGGAGGTTGGGGTGGCTACACCTTC	CASSLSRGGWGGYTF
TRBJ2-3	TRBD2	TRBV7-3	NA	TGTGCCAGCAGCGATAGCGGGACACCCACAGATACGCAGTATTTT	CASSDSGTPTDTQYF
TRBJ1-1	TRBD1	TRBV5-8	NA	TGTGCCAGCAGCTTTCTGGGCAGGGGGGCCCCTGAAGCTTTCTTT	CASSFLGRGAPEAFF
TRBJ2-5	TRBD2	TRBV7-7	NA	TGTGCTAGCAGCTGGGGGGGAGGAGTCCAAGAGACCCAGTACTTC	CASSWGGGVQETQYF
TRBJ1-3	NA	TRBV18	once	TGTGCCAGCTCACCAGGGCGCAGCTCTGGAAACACCATATATTTT	CASSPGRSSGNTIYF
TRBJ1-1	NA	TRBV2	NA	TGTGCCAGCAGCCTCCAGGGTGAAGCTTTCTTT	CASSLQGEAFF
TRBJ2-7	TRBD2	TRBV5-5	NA	TGTGCCAGCAGCTCCTTCACTAGCGGGAGAGGCGAGCAGTACTTC	CASSSFTSGRGEQYF
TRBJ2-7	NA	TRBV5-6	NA	TGTGCCAGCAGTTGGGGAGTCGAGCAGTACTTC	CASSWGVEQYF
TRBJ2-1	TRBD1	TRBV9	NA	TGTGCCAGCAGCGTCAAATTATCCGGGGACAGCCTTAACAATGAGCAGTTCTTC	CASSVKLSGDSLNNEQFF
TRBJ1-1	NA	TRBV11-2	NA	TGTGCCAGCAGCCCTCAGGGTGGGACTGAAGCTTTCTTT	CASSPQGGTEAFF
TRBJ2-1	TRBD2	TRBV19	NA	TGTGCCAGTAGTATGGGCGGGGGGCTCAATGAGCAGTTCTTC	CASSMGGGLNEQFF
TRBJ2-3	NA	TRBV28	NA	TGTGCCAGCAGCCTTATGGGGAGCGGTAAAGATACGCAGTATTTT	CASSLMGSGKDTQYF
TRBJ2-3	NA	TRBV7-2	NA	TGTGCCAGCAGCTTAATCCCCCTTAGGCACAGGGCTAGCACAGATACGCAGTATTTT	CASSLIPLRHRASTDTQYF
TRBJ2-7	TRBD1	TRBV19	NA	TGTGCCAGTAAAGGACAGGGGTGGGCCTACGAGCAGTACTTC	CASKGQGWAYEQYF
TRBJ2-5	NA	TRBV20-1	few	TGCAGTGTTGTGGGGGGAGAGACCCAGTACTTC	CSVVGGETQYF
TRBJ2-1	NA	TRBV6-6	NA	TGTGCCAGCAGTTACGGGCTAGTGGTAGCGGACAATGAGCAGTTCTTC	CASSYGLVVADNEQFF
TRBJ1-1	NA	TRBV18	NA	TGTGCCAGCTCACCGGGCCTCGCGGGCAGTAACACTGAAGCTTTCTTT	CASSPGLAGSNTEAFF